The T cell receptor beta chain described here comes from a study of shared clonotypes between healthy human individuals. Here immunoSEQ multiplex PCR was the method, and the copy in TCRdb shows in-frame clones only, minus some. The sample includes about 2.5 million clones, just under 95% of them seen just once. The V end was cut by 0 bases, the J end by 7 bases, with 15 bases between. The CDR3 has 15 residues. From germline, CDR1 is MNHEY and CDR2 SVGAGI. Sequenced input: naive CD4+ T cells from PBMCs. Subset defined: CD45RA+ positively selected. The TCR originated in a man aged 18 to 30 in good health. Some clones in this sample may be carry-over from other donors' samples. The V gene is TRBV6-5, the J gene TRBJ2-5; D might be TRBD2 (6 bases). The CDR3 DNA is TGTGCCAGCAGTTACTCGAGTGGGCCCGGGGGGACCCAGTACTTC. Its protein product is CASSYSSGPGGTQYF.